What follows describes a single TCR beta chain. The repertoire was sequenced with immunoSEQ multiplex PCR; TCRdb's copy has only in-frame clones and lacks some. Here the sample spans fewer than 85,000 clones, more than 90% being singletons. The sample originates from a study of technical replicates of blood from a few donors. From germline, CDR1 is LGHNA and CDR2 YSLEER. The CDR3 length is 14 residues. Unmatched junction bases numbered 5, after V lost 2 bases and J lost 4 bases. This chain links TRBV4-3 with TRBJ2-7, with 7 bases lining up with TRBD1. The sample was PBMCs. The receptor was isolated from a human donor in good health. Some clones in this sample may be carry-over from other donors' samples. CDR3 residues: CASSQRTGKYEQYF. The CDR3, as DNA: TGCGCCAGCAGCCAAAGGACAGGAAAGTACGAGCAGTACTTC.